This T cell receptor (beta chain) was recovered during a study of T cells after yellow fever vaccination. There are many counts of this clonotype. Using its own MiXCR run on the 5' RACE reads, TCRdb lists one record per CDR3 protein. The data contain some 27,000 distinct CDR3 sequences, about 6% of them seen just once; the ten biggest clones take up 20% to 25%. Study findings and constraints: Although most clonotypes did not, a small share appeared in both CD4 and CD8 compartments. A secondary response was less intense yet reached its peak sooner, at day 5 versus 15. Booster sampling recovered most clones from primary vaccination (under 97% CD4, around 90% CD8). FACS-sorted repertoires could harbor abundant contaminating bulk-population clonotypes.

The sample consisted of PBMCs, either bulk or a sorted T-cell subset (CD4+, CD8+, memory, or dextramer-sorted; not recorded which), taken on the day of the yellow fever booster vaccination. The sequence was collected from a young man who received the YFV17D yellow fever vaccine.

The CDR3 here is CASSQDREVYNEQFF. CDR3 DNA: TGCGCCAGCAGCCAGGACAGGGAGGTATACAATGAGCAGTTCTTC. V is TRBV5-1 and J is TRBJ2-1; the match to TRBD1 covers 8 bases. Trimming took 4 bases from V and 4 from J; bases not matched to a gene: 7. Per the germline V gene, CDR1 is SGHRS and CDR2 is YFSETQ. This CDR3 is built from 15 residues.